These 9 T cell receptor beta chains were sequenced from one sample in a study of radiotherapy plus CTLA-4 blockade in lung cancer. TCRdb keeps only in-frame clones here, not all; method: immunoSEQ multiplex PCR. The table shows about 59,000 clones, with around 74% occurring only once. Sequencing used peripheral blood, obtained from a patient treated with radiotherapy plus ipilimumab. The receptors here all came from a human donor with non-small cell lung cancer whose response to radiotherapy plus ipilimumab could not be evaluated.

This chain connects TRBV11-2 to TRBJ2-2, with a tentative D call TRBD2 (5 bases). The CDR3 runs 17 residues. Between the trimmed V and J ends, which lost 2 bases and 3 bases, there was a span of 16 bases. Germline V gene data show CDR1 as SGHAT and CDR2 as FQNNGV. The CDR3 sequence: CASSLIYGLLDTGELFF. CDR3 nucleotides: TGTGCCAGCAGCTTAATCTATGGACTCCTAGACACCGGGGAGCTGTTTTTT.

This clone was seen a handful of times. The CDR3 DNA is TGCGCCAGCAGCCAATCCAGGGTCTCCTACGAGCAGTACTTC. Translated, it gives CASSQSRVSYEQYF. The chain couples TRBV4-1 to TRBJ2-7; tentatively, D is TRBD1 (5 bases). Germline V gives CDR1 MGHRA, CDR2 YSYEKL. This CDR3 is 14 amino acids long. V dropped 2 bases and J dropped 0 bases, with 8 bases sitting between them.

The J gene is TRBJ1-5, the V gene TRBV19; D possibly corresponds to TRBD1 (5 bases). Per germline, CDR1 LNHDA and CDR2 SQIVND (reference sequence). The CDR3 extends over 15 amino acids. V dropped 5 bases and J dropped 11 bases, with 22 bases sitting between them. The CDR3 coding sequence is TGTGCCAGTAGTTCCTCTTGGGGCTGGGGGGAAGCCCAGCATTTT. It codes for CASSSSWGWGEAQHF.

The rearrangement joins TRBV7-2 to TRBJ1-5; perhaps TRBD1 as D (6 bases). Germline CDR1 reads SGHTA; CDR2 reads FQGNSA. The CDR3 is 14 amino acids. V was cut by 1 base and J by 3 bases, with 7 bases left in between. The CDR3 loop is CASSLGQANQPQHF. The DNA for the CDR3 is TGTGCCAGCAGCTTAGGACAGGCCAATCAGCCCCAGCATTTT.

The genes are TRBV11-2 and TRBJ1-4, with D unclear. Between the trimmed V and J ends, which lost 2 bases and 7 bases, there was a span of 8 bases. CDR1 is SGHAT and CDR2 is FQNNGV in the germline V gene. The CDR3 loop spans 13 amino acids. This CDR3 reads CASSLRGFEKLFF. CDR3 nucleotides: TGTGCCAGCAGCTTAAGAGGGTTTGAAAAACTGTTTTTT.

The CDR3 sequence is CASSGQGSNTDTQYF. The CDR3 nucleotides read TGTGCCAGCAGTGGACAGGGATCTAACACAGATACGCAGTATTTT. The V and J genes are TRBV2 and TRBJ2-3, with TRBD1 identical over 7 bases. Looked up from germline, CDR1 is SNHLY and CDR2 is FYNNEI. CDR3 size: 15 residues. V lost 4 bases, J lost 2 bases, and 6 bases stayed unmatched.

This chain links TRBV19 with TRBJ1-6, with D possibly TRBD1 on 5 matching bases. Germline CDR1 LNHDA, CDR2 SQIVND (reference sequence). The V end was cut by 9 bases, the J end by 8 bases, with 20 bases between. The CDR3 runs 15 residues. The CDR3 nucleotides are TGTGCCAGCAAGCTACAGGTATCGGCGTATTCACCCCTCCACTTT. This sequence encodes CASKLQVSAYSPLHF.

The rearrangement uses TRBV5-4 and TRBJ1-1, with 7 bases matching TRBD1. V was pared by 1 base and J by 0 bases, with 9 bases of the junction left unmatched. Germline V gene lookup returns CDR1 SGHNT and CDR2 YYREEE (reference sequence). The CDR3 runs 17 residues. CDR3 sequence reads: CASSLPTGQSVNTEAFF. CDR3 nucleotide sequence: TGTGCCAGCAGCTTGCCCACGGGACAGAGCGTGAACACTGAAGCTTTCTTT.

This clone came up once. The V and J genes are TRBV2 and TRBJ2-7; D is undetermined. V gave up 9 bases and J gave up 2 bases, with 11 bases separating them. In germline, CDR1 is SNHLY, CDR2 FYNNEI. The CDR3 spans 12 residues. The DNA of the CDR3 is TGTGCCAGTCTACCCGGTGCCTACGAGCAGTACTTC. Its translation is CASLPGAYEQYF.